A single T cell receptor (beta chain) is shown here with its context. These data belong to a study of T-cell reconstitution after alpha-beta-depleted transplantation in children. The authors prepared the TCRbeta library with unique molecular identifiers. One entry per CDR3 protein results from TCRdb running MiXCR on the PCR reads. The table records 200,000 to 300,000 distinct CDR3 sequences, 12% of them present only once. The trim removed 5 bases at V and 6 bases at J, leaving 15 bases unmatched. The CDR3 covers 16 residues. Per germline, CDR1 SGHTA and CDR2 FQGNSA. The receptor was isolated from a human donor who donated a stem cell graft to a child with acute lymphoblastic leukemia. The sequenced sample was PBMCs from the stem cell graft donor, obtained from the stem cell graft. This sequence joins TRBV7-2 and TRBJ2-7; 8 nucleotides align to TRBD1. As DNA, the CDR3 is TGTGCCAGCAGCCCCGATCTGGGCAGGGGGCCTGGCGAGCAGTACTTC. Translated, it gives CASSPDLGRGPGEQYF.